The 25 T cell receptor beta chains given below trace back to one sample, sequenced in a study of blood T cells in healthy people across ages. A second PCR, run for roughly 7 to 12 cycles, used a sample-barcoded 5' primer plus a J-beta primer mix. Using its own MiXCR run on the 5' RACE reads, TCRdb lists one record per CDR3 protein. The data contain about 800,000 distinct CDR3 sequences, about 62% of them singletons. Sequenced sample: blood. The receptor source for this set is a young man in good health.

The sample holds one count of this clonotype. The CDR3, as DNA: TGTGCCAGCAGCCAATCTGGGGGTTGGGAGACCCAGTACTTC. Its protein product is CASSQSGGWETQYF. This chain links TRBV14 with TRBJ2-5; D assignment may be TRBD1 or TRBD2 (5 bases each). The germline V gene has CDR1 SGHDN and CDR2 FVKESK. The V end lost 2 bases, the J end lost 5 bases, and 12 bases lay between the germline ends. CDR3 size: 14 residues.

The V gene is TRBV7-2, the J gene TRBJ2-1; 10 bases are shared with TRBD2. Germline CDR1 and CDR2: SGHTA and FQGNSA. Losses at the gene ends were 1 base for V and 12 bases for J; bases not matched to a gene: 12. This CDR3 comprises 16 residues. In DNA, the CDR3 is TGTGCCAGCAGCTTAGAAGGAACTAGCGGGGTCTATGCGCAGTTCTTC. Protein product: CASSLEGTSGVYAQFF.

This clonotype was seen only a few times. The chain couples TRBV10-3 to TRBJ2-3; the match to TRBD2 covers 11 bases. Looked up from germline, CDR1 is ENHRY and CDR2 is SYGVKD. The CDR3 is 16 amino acids. Trimming removed 0 bases from V and 4 bases from J; junction bases left unmatched: 3. This chain's CDR3 is CAISESVAGGPDTQYF. The DNA of the CDR3 is TGTGCCATCAGTGAGTCCGTAGCGGGGGGGCCAGATACGCAGTATTTT.

This clonotype occurred once. V gene TRBV20-1 combines with J gene TRBJ2-7; possibly TRBD2 for D (5 bases). The CDR3 loop spans 13 amino acids. Trimming took off 4 bases at V and 3 bases at J, with 13 bases between the two ends. Germline lookup yields CDR1 DFQATT and CDR2 SNEGSKA (reference sequence). The CDR3 region is CSATTTSRYEQYF. CDR3 sequence (DNA): TGCAGTGCTACGACTACTAGTCGCTACGAGCAGTACTTC.

Regarding this clonotype: A much larger clone differs from this one at a single base, so this may be a read error. The chain joins TRBV6-1 to TRBJ1-2; no firm D call. The V and J ends lost 6 bases and 1 base respectively, with 3 bases between them. The length of the CDR3 is 11 residues. Germline assignment: CDR1 MNHNS and CDR2 SASEGT. In DNA, the CDR3 is TGTGCCAGCAGGATTAACTATGGCTACACCTTC. Its protein is CASRINYGYTF.

The chain employs TRBV7-6 and TRBJ2-3, with D hard to call. V was shortened by 5 bases and J by 0 bases, with 15 bases between the two germline ends. The V gene's germline CDR1 is SGHVS and CDR2 FNYEAQ. CDR3 length equals 16 residues. CDR3 DNA sequence: TGTGCCAGCAGCCCGTACCCAGGCCCGAGCACAGATACGCAGTATTTT. Its protein product is CASSPYPGPSTDTQYF.

The chain recombines TRBV2 with TRBJ2-7; the match to TRBD1 covers 11 bases. Germline V gives CDR1 SNHLY, CDR2 FYNNEI. This CDR3 region has 14 residues. V shed 8 bases, J shed 2 bases, and the junction held 5 bases outside the gene matches. The CDR3 loop reads CASSRGQGAYEQYF. In DNA form, the CDR3 reads TGTGCCAGCTCCCGGGGACAGGGGGCCTACGAGCAGTACTTC.

This clonotype has just one count. This chain uses TRBV20-1 with TRBJ1-2, with D maybe TRBD1 (5 bases). The V gene's germline CDR1 is DFQATT and CDR2 SNEGSKA (reference sequence). Trimming removed 4 bases at V and 2 bases at J, with 14 bases between. CDR3 length: 14 residues. The chain's CDR3 is CSANRPGQNYGYTF. The CDR3 DNA sequence: TGCAGTGCTAACCGCCCCGGACAAAACTATGGCTACACCTTC.

Ten or more counts support this clonotype. The chain employs TRBV28 and TRBJ1-2, with D maybe TRBD1 (6 bases). This CDR3 has 15 residues. V was cut by 4 bases and J by 4 bases, with 16 bases left in between. Germline lookup yields CDR1 MDHEN and CDR2 SYDVKM. The CDR3 coding sequence is TGTGCCAGCAGTTCCCCAGGAGGGGGGTCCTATGGCTACACCTTC. Translating gives CASSSPGGGSYGYTF.

The J gene is TRBJ2-1, the V gene TRBV7-2, with 9 bases lining up with TRBD2. This CDR3 has 13 residues. Looked up from germline, CDR1 is SGHTA and CDR2 is FQGNSA. V lost 6 bases to trimming and J lost 14 bases; unmatched junction nucleotides: 11. CDR3 sequence (DNA): TGTGCCAGCAGTTCAGGGGCGGGGGGGCAGGAGTTCTTC. Amino acids: CASSSGAGGQEFF.

The gene calls are TRBV28 and TRBJ1-2, with TRBD1 identical over 10 bases. The junction had 21 bases not matched to a gene; V was cut back by 10 bases and J by 4 bases. The CDR3 is made up of 18 amino acids. The germline gives CDR1 MDHEN, CDR2 SYDVKM. CDR3 nucleotide sequence: TGTGCCACCTCCTCTTCTTTCTCGCCCGGACAGGGGGGCTATGGCTACACCTTC. This encodes CATSSSFSPGQGGYGYTF.

This clonotype has just a few counts. This rearrangement joins TRBV7-2 to TRBJ2-5, with 8 bases matching TRBD2. This CDR3 has 16 residues. With V trimmed by 2 bases and J by 4 bases, 9 bases remained unmatched. Germline V lookup: CDR1 SGHTA, CDR2 FQGNSA. CDR3 in DNA: TGTGCCAGCAGCTTAACCGGGGGGGCGGGCGTAGAGACCCAGTACTTC. Amino acid sequence: CASSLTGGAGVETQYF.

The chain joins TRBV4-3 to TRBJ2-7; 7 nucleotides agree with TRBD1. The CDR3 is 16 amino acids. The V segment lost 1 base and the J segment 7 bases; nucleotides outside the gene matches: 13. Per germline, CDR1 LGHNA and CDR2 YSLEER. Here the CDR3 DNA reads TGCGCCAGCAGCCAAGCGAGGGGGCTGGAATATTGGGAGCAGTACTTC. Protein sequence: CASSQARGLEYWEQYF.

This chain uses TRBV20-1 with TRBJ1-5; tentatively, D is TRBD1 (5 bases). V was clipped by 6 bases and J by 5 bases, with 23 bases between them. This CDR3 contains 16 residues. CDR1 DFQATT and CDR2 SNEGSKA come from the germline V gene (reference sequence). CDR3 protein: CSATIDTGANYQPQHF. The CDR3 region has the DNA TGCAGTGCAACCATTGACACCGGGGCAAATTATCAGCCCCAGCATTTT.

This clonotype has just a few counts. V gene TRBV28 combines with J gene TRBJ2-5; TRBD2 matches at 8 bases. The CDR3 sequence is 12 residues long. From germline, CDR1 is MDHEN and CDR2 SYDVKM. V lost 5 bases, J lost 11 bases, and 7 bases stayed unmatched. CDR3 sequence reads: CASSVLQREQYF. The CDR3 DNA sequence: TGTGCCAGCAGTGTACTCCAGCGGGAGCAGTACTTC. The complete variable domain, with remaining parts taken from reference TRBV28 and TRBJ2-5, reads DVKVTQSSRYLVKRTGEKVFLECVQDMDHENMFWYRQDPGLGLRLIYFSYDVKMKEKGDIPEGYSVSREKKERFSLILESASTNQTSMYLCASSVLQREQYFGPGTRLLVL.

The chain joins TRBV6-5 to TRBJ2-5, with D possibly being TRBD2 (6 bases). The DNA end is more similar to TRBJ2-7, so the J call may be wrong. The CDR3 has 13 amino acids. Germline lookup yields CDR1 MNHEY and CDR2 SVGAGI. Written as DNA, the CDR3 is TGTGCCAGCGGGGGGAGAACCACCTACGAGCAGTACTTC. It is translated as CASGGRTTYEQYF.

The chain joins TRBV20-1 to TRBJ2-3, with a possible D match to TRBD1 (7 bases). The CDR3 runs to 15 residues. The germline gives CDR1 DFQATT, CDR2 SNEGSKA (reference sequence). CDR3 nucleotide sequence: TGCAGCTCTAAGGAGGGGGCCACGTTATCAAATACGCAGTATTTT. This sequence encodes CSSKEGATLSNTQYF.

The chain carries TRBV10-3 and TRBJ2-6; no clear D gene. Germline V gives CDR1 ENHRY, CDR2 SYGVKD. The CDR3 length is 11 residues. The ends were cut back, 7 bases at V and 4 bases at J, with 2 bases in the middle. The CDR3 DNA is TGTGCCATCAACGGGGCCAACGTCCTGACTTTC. Protein: CAINGANVLTF.

This clonotype was found a few times. This rearrangement joins TRBV3-1 to TRBJ1-1; no clear D gene. This CDR3 has 14 amino acids. The V end lost 5 bases, the J end lost 4 bases, and 14 bases lay between the germline ends. Germline CDR1 and CDR2: LGHDT and YNNKEL (reference sequence). Written as DNA, the CDR3 is TGTGCCAGCAGCTATACCAGTCGGAGCACTGAAGCTTTCTTT. Translation: CASSYTSRSTEAFF.

The rearrangement joins TRBV7-2 to TRBJ1-2; 7 bases are a match to TRBD1. The V gene's germline CDR1 is SGHTA and CDR2 FQGNSA. Losses at the gene ends were 2 bases for V and 2 bases for J; bases not matched to a gene: 8. There are 16 residues in the CDR3. The chain's CDR3 is CASSLSVGGGNYGYTF. The CDR3 DNA reads TGTGCCAGCAGCTTATCGGTAGGGGGCGGCAACTATGGCTACACCTTC. The complete variable domain, with remaining parts taken from reference TRBV7-2 and TRBJ1-2, reads GAGVSQSPSNKVTEKGKDVELRCDPISGHTALYWYRQSLGQGLEFLIYFQGNSAPDKSGLPSDRFSAERTGGSVSTLTIQRTQQEDSAVYLCASSLSVGGGNYGYTFGSGTRLTVV.

This rearrangement joins TRBV11-3 to TRBJ2-4; 7 positions agree with TRBD1. The CDR3 runs to 19 residues. Germline V lookup: CDR1 SGHNT, CDR2 YENEEA. V lost 1 base, J lost 0 bases, and 12 bases stayed unmatched. The CDR3 region is CASSLGQGPLLLAKNIQYF. The CDR3 DNA sequence: TGTGCCAGCAGCTTAGGACAGGGACCTCTCCTACTAGCCAAAAACATTCAGTACTTC.

The rearrangement joins TRBV7-2 to TRBJ2-7, with no clear D. Per germline, CDR1 SGHTA and CDR2 FQGNSA. The CDR3 loop spans 13 amino acids. The V and J ends lost 6 bases and 4 bases respectively, with 13 bases between them. The CDR3 nucleotides read TGTGCCAGCAGTTCCAACCTAATATACGAGCAGTACTTC. Residues: CASSSNLIYEQYF.

This chain links TRBV29-1 with TRBJ2-2; 11 bases are a match to TRBD2. The junction had 7 bases not matched to a gene; V was cut back by 6 bases and J by 1 base. There are 16 residues in the CDR3. Per the germline V gene, CDR1 is SQVTM and CDR2 is ANQGSEA. The chain's CDR3 is CSVPLGLAGNTGELFF. The DNA of the CDR3 is TGCAGCGTCCCACTTGGACTAGCGGGGAACACCGGGGAGCTGTTTTTT.

This clonotype was observed a handful of times. The chain is built from TRBV11-2 and TRBJ2-7, with D unclear. CDR1 and CDR2 from the germline V gene are SGHAT and FQNNGV. The CDR3 is made up of 15 amino acids. V lost 0 bases to trimming and J lost 4 bases, with 13 bases between them. This chain's CDR3 is CASSLEIGPGYEQYF. In DNA, the CDR3 is TGTGCCAGCAGCTTAGAGATTGGGCCAGGATACGAGCAGTACTTC.

The chain employs TRBV5-1 and TRBJ2-7, with 9 bases identical to TRBD2. This CDR3 contains 15 residues. J was trimmed by 8 bases and V by 4 bases; bases with no gene match: 13. The germline gives CDR1 SGHRS, CDR2 YFSETQ. In nucleotides, the CDR3 is TGCGCCAGCAGCGCCGCCGGGACTAGCAGAGAGCAGCAGTACTTC. This codes for CASSAAGTSREQQYF.